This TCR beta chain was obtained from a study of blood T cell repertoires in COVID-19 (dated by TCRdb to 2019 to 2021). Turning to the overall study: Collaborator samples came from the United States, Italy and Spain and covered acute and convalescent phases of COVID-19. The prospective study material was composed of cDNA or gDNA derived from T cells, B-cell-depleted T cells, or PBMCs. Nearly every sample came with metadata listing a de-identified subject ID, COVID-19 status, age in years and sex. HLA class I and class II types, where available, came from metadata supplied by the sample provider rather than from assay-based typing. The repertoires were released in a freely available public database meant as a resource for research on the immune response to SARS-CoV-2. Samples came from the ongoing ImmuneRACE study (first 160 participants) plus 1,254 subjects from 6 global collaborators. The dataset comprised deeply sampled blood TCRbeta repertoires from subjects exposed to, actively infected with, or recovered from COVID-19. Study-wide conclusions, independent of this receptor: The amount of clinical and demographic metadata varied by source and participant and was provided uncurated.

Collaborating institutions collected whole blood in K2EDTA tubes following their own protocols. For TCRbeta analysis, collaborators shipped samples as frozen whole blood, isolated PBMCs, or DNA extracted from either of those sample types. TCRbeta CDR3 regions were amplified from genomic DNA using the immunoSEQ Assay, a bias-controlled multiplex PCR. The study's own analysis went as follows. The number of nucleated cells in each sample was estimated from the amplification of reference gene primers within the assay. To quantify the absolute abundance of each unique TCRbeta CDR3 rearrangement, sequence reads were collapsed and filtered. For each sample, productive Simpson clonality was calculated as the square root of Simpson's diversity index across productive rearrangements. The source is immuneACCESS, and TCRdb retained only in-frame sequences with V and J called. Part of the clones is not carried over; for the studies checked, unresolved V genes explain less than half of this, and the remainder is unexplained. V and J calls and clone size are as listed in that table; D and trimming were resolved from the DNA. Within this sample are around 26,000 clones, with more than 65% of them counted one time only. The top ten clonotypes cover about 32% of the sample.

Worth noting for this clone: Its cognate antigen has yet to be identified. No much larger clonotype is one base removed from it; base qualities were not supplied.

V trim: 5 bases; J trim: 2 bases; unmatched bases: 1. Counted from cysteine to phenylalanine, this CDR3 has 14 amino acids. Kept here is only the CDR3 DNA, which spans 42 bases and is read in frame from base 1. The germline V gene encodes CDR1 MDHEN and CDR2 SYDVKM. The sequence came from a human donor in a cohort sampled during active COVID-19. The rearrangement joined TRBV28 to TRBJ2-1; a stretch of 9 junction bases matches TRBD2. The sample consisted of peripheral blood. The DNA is TGTGCCAGCAGTGCTAGCGGGACCTACAATGAGCAGTTCTTC. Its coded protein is CASSASGTYNEQFF.